This TCR beta chain is from a study of shared T cell receptors in the human thymus. Method: immunoSEQ multiplex PCR; TCRdb's copy keeps in-frame clones and lacks some. Here the sample spans hundreds of thousands of clones, roughly 90% being singletons. Looked up from germline, CDR1 is SEHNR and CDR2 is FQNEAQ (reference sequence). CDR3 length: 16 amino acids. V gave up 2 bases and J gave up 0 bases, with 11 bases separating them. Separately, the same data were catalogued under a study of human thymus T cells. That report notes: Those donating were healthy Finnish infants in corrective surgery for congenital heart defects. Corrective heart surgery yielded resections, and these provided the thymus tissue. Thymic TCR repertoires of unrelated people reportedly overlapped highly.

This receptor was obtained from a boy in the first two years of life with a congenital heart defect. Sequenced: thymocytes. J is TRBJ2-1 and V is TRBV7-9; unclear D gene. CDR3 nucleotide sequence: TGTGCCAGCAGCTTACGATCAGGAATCTCCTACAATGAGCAGTTCTTC. It encodes CASSLRSGISYNEQFF.